The 29 T cell receptor beta chains presented below share a single source sample, sequenced in a study of identical twins (dated by TCRdb to the mid-2010s). Receptor libraries were prepared by 5' RACE. Instrument on record: Illumina HiSeq 2000. Using fastp at Q25 and MiXCR, TCRdb reprocessed the public reads and kept productive beta chains. Every distinct CDR3 protein forms one entry, paired with its most common genes and DNA. Here the sample has 750,000 to 950,000 distinct CDR3 sequences; roughly an eighth occur a single time. The ten largest clonotypes hold roughly 1.6% of the sample. This sample also belongs to another study, concerning yellow fever vaccine responses in identical twins.

The material sequenced was PBMCs. Receptor source: a woman aged 18-30 years in good health.

The table lists this clonotype with many counts. This chain uses TRBV5-1 with TRBJ1-5; D is uncertain. The length of the CDR3 is 13 residues. Looked up from germline, CDR1 is SGHRS and CDR2 is YFSETQ. Trimming took off 1 base at V and 3 bases at J, with 5 bases between the two ends. DNA for the CDR3: TGCGCCAGCAGCTTGTGGATCAATCAGCCCCAGCATTTT. Amino acid sequence: CASSLWINQPQHF.

This clonotype was seen more than once but under ten times. This CDR3 is CASSQAGGYEQFF. The CDR3 DNA sequence: TGTGCCAGCAGCCAAGCGGGAGGGTATGAGCAGTTCTTC. The rearrangement links TRBV3-1 to TRBJ2-1, with TRBD2 matching 8 bases. Losses at the gene ends were 1 base for V and 8 bases for J; bases not matched to a gene: 1. CDR3 length equals 13 residues. Germline V gives CDR1 LGHDT, CDR2 YNNKEL (reference sequence).

This clonotype showed up just a few times. V and J are TRBV29-1 and TRBJ2-2; tentatively, D is TRBD1 (6 bases). V was pared by 7 bases and J by 1 base, with 19 bases between. Germline CDR1 reads SQVTM; CDR2 reads ANQGSEA. The CDR3 runs to 16 residues. CDR3 region: CSGDWDKLMNTGELFF. The CDR3 nucleotides are TGCAGCGGCGACTGGGACAAACTAATGAACACCGGGGAGCTGTTTTTT.

This clonotype has just a few counts. The chain employs TRBV24-1 and TRBJ2-1, with 7 bases identical to TRBD1. CDR3 length: 16 amino acids. V was pared by 0 bases and J by 4 bases, with 5 bases of the junction left unmatched. Germline assignment: CDR1 KGHDR and CDR2 SFDVKD. CDR3 in DNA: TGTGCCACCAGTGATTTGGCGACAGGGCATTACAATGAGCAGTTCTTC. Its translation is CATSDLATGHYNEQFF.

The chain combines TRBV6-2 or TRBV6-3 with TRBJ1-1; the D gene is possibly TRBD1 (6 bases). Looked up from germline, CDR1 is MNHEY and CDR2 is SVGEGT. Deletions cut 4 bases from V and 5 bases from J, with 14 bases between. This CDR3 has 14 amino acids. CDR3 region: CASSFPQGSTEAFF. In nucleotides, the CDR3 is TGTGCCAGCAGTTTTCCACAGGGTAGTACTGAAGCTTTCTTT.

This clonotype has just one count. This chain uses TRBV20-1 with TRBJ2-7; 8 nucleotides align to TRBD2. V lost 1 base to trimming and J lost 2 bases; unmatched junction nucleotides: 7. Germline assignment: CDR1 DFQATT and CDR2 SNEGSKA (reference sequence). The CDR3 spans 15 residues. CDR3 DNA sequence: TGCAGTGCTAGAGTAAACGGGAGGGCCACCTACGAGCAGTACTTC. Protein product: CSARVNGRATYEQYF.

This clonotype was seen at least ten times. This chain uses TRBV5-1 with TRBJ2-3; no reliable D call. In germline, CDR1 is SGHRS, CDR2 YFSETQ. This CDR3 is 14 amino acids long. V lost 3 bases, J lost 3 bases, and 11 bases lay in between. CDR3 DNA: TGCGCCAGCAGCTATCCCCTGGGGACAGATACGCAGTATTTT. Its protein product is CASSYPLGTDTQYF.

This clonotype has just a few counts. The rearrangement joins TRBV5-1 to TRBJ2-1; 10 bases are a match to TRBD1. CDR1 SGHRS and CDR2 YFSETQ come from the germline V gene. The CDR3 sequence is 16 residues long. The ends lost 0 bases at V and 8 bases at J; junction bases unmatched: 8. The CDR3 DNA reads as TGCGCCAGCAGCTTGGATGGGGGGACAGGGGCCCATGAGCAGTTCTTC. Translation: CASSLDGGTGAHEQFF.

The V gene is TRBV28, the J gene TRBJ2-3; 9 nucleotides agree with TRBD2. V lost 5 bases and J lost 1; bases outside the gene matches: 7. The CDR3 totals 16 residues. Germline loops: CDR1 MDHEN, CDR2 SYDVKM. The CDR3 DNA reads as TGTGCCAGCAGTCTCATTAGCGGGGGCCGCACAGATACGCAGTATTTT. Translation: CASSLISGGRTDTQYF.

This clonotype was seen ten or more times. The CDR3 bases are TGTGCCAGCAGACCGGAGGGGCTTAATCAGCCCCAGCATTTT. Amino acid sequence: CASRPEGLNQPQHF. This chain uses TRBV12-3 or TRBV12-4 with TRBJ1-5; maybe TRBD1 (5 bases). The CDR3 is 14 residues long. Trimming removed 6 bases from V and 4 bases from J, with 13 bases in between.

This clonotype was counted only a few times. This chain links TRBV3-1 with TRBJ2-2; D might be TRBD2 (6 bases). Germline-derived CDR1 and CDR2 are LGHDT and YNNKEL (reference sequence). The CDR3 has 15 residues. The germline V and J ends were trimmed by 4 bases and 1 base, with 10 bases remaining between them. CDR3 sequence (DNA): TGTGCCAGCAGCCCTCGGAGGGAGAACACCGGGGAGCTGTTTTTT. It codes for CASSPRRENTGELFF.

This clonotype was observed a handful of times. This chain uses TRBV5-1 with TRBJ2-5; the D gene could be TRBD1 or TRBD2 (6 bases each). The V end was cut by 0 bases, the J end by 7 bases, with 10 bases between. Germline CDR1 SGHRS, CDR2 YFSETQ. The CDR3 is 13 residues long. DNA for the CDR3: TGCGCCAGCAGCTTGGAACAGGGAGGGACCCAGTACTTC. This codes for CASSLEQGGTQYF.

This clonotype occurred many times. The chain has TRBV25-1 and TRBJ2-3; D not resolved. V was cut by 4 bases and J by 2 bases, with 13 bases left in between. CDR1 is MGHDK and CDR2 is SYGVNS in the germline V gene. The CDR3 totals 15 residues. CDR3 DNA: TGTGCCAGCAGTGTCCGCTCCGGATCCACAGATACGCAGTATTTT. Encoded protein: CASSVRSGSTDTQYF.

This clonotype has at least ten counts. The genes are TRBV4-2 and TRBJ2-1; D remains unclear. Trimming stripped 4 bases from V and 0 bases from J, with 13 bases between. Germline values: CDR1 LGHNA, CDR2 YNFKEQ. This CDR3 comprises 16 residues. CDR3 region: CASSRLLQSSYNEQFF. The CDR3 DNA reads as TGTGCCAGCAGCCGTCTCTTGCAGAGCTCCTACAATGAGCAGTTCTTC.

This clonotype has more than one count but fewer than ten. This chain joins TRBV28 and TRBJ2-1; 11 bases fit TRBD2. The germline gives CDR1 MDHEN, CDR2 SYDVKM. Trimming removed 5 bases from V and 7 bases from J; junction bases left unmatched: 10. This CDR3 is built from 16 residues. CDR3 residues: CASSPIAGGPANEQFF. The CDR3 DNA follows: TGTGCCAGCAGTCCCATAGCGGGAGGGCCGGCGAATGAGCAGTTCTTC.

The J gene is TRBJ2-3, the V gene TRBV9; D not resolved. V shed 0 bases and J shed 2 bases, with 10 bases lying between them. From germline, CDR1 is SGDLS and CDR2 YYNGEE. The CDR3 has 15 amino acids. The CDR3 nucleotides read TGTGCCAGCAGCGTAGAGAGTCATGTCACAGATACGCAGTATTTT. This translates into CASSVESHVTDTQYF.

This clonotype was counted between two and nine times. The CDR3 sequence: CASSFERRYRTGELFF. The CDR3 DNA is TGTGCCAGCAGTTTCGAGAGGCGGTATCGGACCGGGGAGCTGTTTTTT. This rearrangement joins TRBV27 to TRBJ2-2; no firm D call. CDR1 MNHEY and CDR2 SMNVEV come from the germline V gene (reference sequence). Trimming removed 3 bases at V and 5 bases at J, with 16 bases between. The CDR3 loop spans 16 amino acids.

CDR3 protein: CASSLGGQGKNNEQFF. The CDR3 DNA follows: TGTGCCAGCAGCTTAGGTGGACAGGGTAAGAACAATGAGCAGTTCTTC. The rearrangement joins TRBV7-6 to TRBJ2-1, with 8 bases identical to TRBD1. Germline CDR1 is SGHVS and CDR2 is FNYEAQ. The J segment lost 5 bases and the V segment lost 1 base, leaving 7 bases of the junction unmatched. The CDR3 spans 16 residues.

In the case of this clonotype: The junction departs from the called germline gene at one end, perhaps through a read error. The chain combines TRBV7-3 with TRBJ2-1; tentative D call: TRBD1 (6 bases). Germline V lookup: CDR1 SGHTA, CDR2 FQGTGA. This CDR3 is built from 8 residues. DNA of the CDR3: TGTGCCAGCAGCTCAGGGGTATTC. The encoded protein is CASSSGVF.

This clonotype was seen only a few times. The chain combines TRBV4-1 with TRBJ1-5; D not certain. The V end lost 4 bases, the J end lost 0 bases, and 7 bases lay between the germline ends. There are 14 residues in the CDR3. Germline CDR1 reads MGHRA; CDR2 reads YSYEKL. The CDR3 here is CASSPVDSNQPQHF. CDR3 in DNA: TGCGCCAGCAGCCCGGTGGATAGCAATCAGCCCCAGCATTTT.

This clonotype was detected a few times. The chain has TRBV5-1 and TRBJ1-5; D gene unclear. Germline-derived CDR1 and CDR2 are SGHRS and YFSETQ. This CDR3 is built from 15 residues. V was cut by 0 bases and J by 3 bases, with 10 bases left in between. The CDR3 region is CASSLVGSPNQPQHF. The CDR3 DNA is TGCGCCAGCAGCTTGGTAGGAAGCCCCAATCAGCCCCAGCATTTT.

The J gene is TRBJ1-1, the V gene TRBV3-1; D is unresolved. Germline V gene sequence: CDR1 LGHDT, CDR2 YNNKEL (reference sequence). The CDR3 is made up of 18 amino acids. V was clipped by 0 bases and J by 1 base, with 18 bases between them. The CDR3 region is CASSQDRETKFGNTEAFF. The DNA for the CDR3 is TGTGCCAGCAGCCAAGATAGGGAGACCAAATTTGGGAACACTGAAGCTTTCTTT.

This clonotype was observed a handful of times. J is TRBJ2-1 and V is TRBV4-1; TRBD2 matches 9 bases. The germline gives CDR1 MGHRA, CDR2 YSYEKL. Unmatched junction bases numbered 5, after V lost 1 base and J lost 4 bases. This CDR3 comprises 16 residues. The CDR3 DNA reads as TGCGCCAGCAGCCAAGTAAATAGCGGGGGTTACAATGAGCAGTTCTTC. Translated, it gives CASSQVNSGGYNEQFF.

This clonotype was seen more than once but under ten times. CDR3 residues: CASSYTVRREKLFF. CDR3 nucleotide sequence: TGTGCCAGCAGCTATACAGTTCGGCGCGAAAAACTGTTTTTT. V is TRBV6-5 and J is TRBJ1-4; D is uncertain. The germline gives CDR1 MNHEY, CDR2 SVGAGI. The V gene lost 6 bases and the J gene lost 8 bases, with 16 bases spanning the gap. The length of the CDR3 is 14 residues.

This clonotype has more than one count but fewer than ten. The V call is TRBV12-3 or TRBV12-4, the J call TRBJ1-1; possibly TRBD1 for D (6 bases). The CDR3 runs to 14 residues. With 6 bases removed from V and 3 bases from J, the gap between germline ends came to 14 bases. The CDR3 DNA reads TGTGCCAGCAGCTTTGGACAGCACTACACTGAAGCTTTCTTT. It specifies CASSFGQHYTEAFF.

In this sample, this clonotype turned up a few times. The CDR3 sequence: CASSQDRLLETQYF. In nucleotides, the CDR3 is TGTGCCAGCAGCCAAGATCGCCTTTTAGAGACCCAGTACTTC. The V call is TRBV3-1, the J call TRBJ2-5; no clear D. Germline V gene data show CDR1 as LGHDT and CDR2 as YNNKEL (reference sequence). The germline V and J ends were trimmed by 0 bases and 4 bases, with 9 bases remaining between them. The CDR3 covers 14 residues.

The rearrangement uses TRBV19 and TRBJ1-5; D ambiguous. V lost 1 base to trimming and J lost 0 bases, with 7 bases between them. CDR1 and CDR2 (germline): LNHDA, SQIVND (reference sequence). The CDR3 loop spans 15 amino acids. CDR3 nucleotide sequence: TGTGCCAGTAGTATAGCAGCCTATAGCAATCAGCCCCAGCATTTT. This codes for CASSIAAYSNQPQHF. Supplemented by reference TRBV19 and TRBJ1-5, the full variable domain reads DGGITQSPKYLFRKEGQNVTLSCEQNLNHDAMYWYRQDPGQGLRLIYYSQIVNDFQKGDIAEGYSVSREKKESFPLTVTSAQKNPTAFYLCASSIAAYSNQPQHFGDGTRLSIL.

The V gene is TRBV5-3, the J gene TRBJ2-1, with D maybe TRBD2 (6 bases). TRBV5-3 is reported as an ORF; its role is uncertain. Trimming shortened V by 5 bases and J by 5 bases, and 14 bases separated the two germline ends. The CDR3 runs to 14 residues. Here the CDR3 DNA reads TGTGCCAGAAGATCTCCGGGACTTGACAATGAGCAGTTCTTC. This encodes CARRSPGLDNEQFF.

The chain uses TRBV3-1 and TRBJ2-2, with 7 bases aligning to TRBD2. CDR3 size: 16 residues. The J segment lost 4 bases and the V segment lost 3 bases, leaving 8 bases of the junction unmatched. Per germline, CDR1 LGHDT and CDR2 YNNKEL (reference sequence). In DNA, the CDR3 is TGTGCCAGCAGCCATCTTGGCGGGGAGGGCACCGGGGAGCTGTTTTTT. It is translated as CASSHLGGEGTGELFF.